This entry concerns a single T cell receptor beta chain. Time point given: pretreatment peripheral blood. Sequenced by immunoSEQ multiplex PCR; TCRdb stores in-frame clones only, minus some. The sample includes around 79,000 clones, around 81% of them seen just once. The sample is drawn from a study of PD-L1 blockade in urothelial cancer. Study overall: The number of prior chemotherapy regimens per patient was 0 to 3.

CDR3 size: 13 residues. Germline CDR1 reads MDHEN; CDR2 reads SYDVKM. The V end lost 3 bases, the J end lost 6 bases, and 9 bases lay between the germline ends. The rearrangement joins TRBV28 to TRBJ1-5, with D maybe TRBD1 (5 bases). The sample here was PBMCs, taken around atezolizumab (anti-PD-L1) treatment. The clonotype comes from a man aged 40-49 years with urothelial cancer. Here the CDR3 reads CASSLGGTQPQHF. CDR3 DNA: TGTGCCAGCAGTTTGGGGGGTACTCAGCCCCAGCATTTT.